This T cell receptor beta chain was identified during a study of blood T cell repertoires in COVID-19. The overall study: Both acute and convalescent COVID-19 samples were obtained from the United States, Italy and Spain. Sample material is recorded as cDNA or gDNA derived from T cells, B-cell-depleted T cells, or PBMCs.

This CDR3 has 12 amino acids. V shed 4 bases and J 13 bases; nucleotides not matched to a gene: 9. From germline, CDR1 is SGHNT and CDR2 YENEEA. Original methodology: For nucleated cells, counts were estimated from reference gene primer amplification. Generated by immunoSEQ multiplex PCR, the TCRdb table keeps only in-frame clones and is missing some. Clone size and V and J calls were adopted from that table, with D and trimming inferred from the DNA. Counted here are tens of thousands of clones, approximately 86% occurring once; the ten biggest clones make up 1%. The rearrangement links TRBV11-3 to TRBJ2-7, with 8 positions matching TRBD1. Sequencing was carried out using peripheral blood. The receptor's source is a man aged 70-80 years with acute or convalescent COVID-19. CDR3 DNA: TGTGCCAGCAGCTCCAGGACAGGGCACATTTACTTC. It yields the protein CASSSRTGHIYF.